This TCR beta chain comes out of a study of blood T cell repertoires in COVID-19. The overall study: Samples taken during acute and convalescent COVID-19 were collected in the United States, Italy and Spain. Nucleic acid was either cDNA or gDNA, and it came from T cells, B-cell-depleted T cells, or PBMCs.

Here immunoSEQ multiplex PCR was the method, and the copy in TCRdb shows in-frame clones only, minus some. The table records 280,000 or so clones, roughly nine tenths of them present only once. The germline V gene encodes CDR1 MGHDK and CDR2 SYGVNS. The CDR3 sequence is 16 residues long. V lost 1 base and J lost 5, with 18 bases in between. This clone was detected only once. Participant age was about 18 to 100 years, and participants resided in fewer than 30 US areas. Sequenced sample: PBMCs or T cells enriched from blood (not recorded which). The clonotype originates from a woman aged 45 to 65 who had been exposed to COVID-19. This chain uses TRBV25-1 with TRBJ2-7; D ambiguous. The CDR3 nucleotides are TGTGCCAGCAGTGAATCCCTAACCGGCGGAATGGACGAGCAGTACTTC. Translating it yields CASSESLTGGMDEQYF.